This TCR beta chain was sequenced for a study of blood T cell repertoires in COVID-19. V dropped 1 base and J dropped 1 base, with 7 bases sitting between them. CDR1 is GTSNPN and CDR2 is SVGIG in the germline V gene (reference sequence). This CDR3 spans 13 amino acids. Profiled with immunoSEQ multiplex PCR; TCRdb holds only in-frame clones, not every one. This table has a few hundred thousand clones, roughly 77% appearing once. This clone was detected once. The V call is TRBV30, the J call TRBJ1-1; D ambiguous. Sequencing was performed on peripheral blood. This sequence was found in a human donor with acute or convalescent COVID-19. The donor label of this sample is uncertain. The CDR3 spells CAWSEDKNTEAFF. The CDR3 DNA reads as TGTGCCTGGAGTGAAGACAAGAACACTGAAGCTTTCTTT.